Each of the 12 T cell receptor beta chains below was sequenced from the same sample in a study of cytomegalovirus exposure and HLA in healthy donors. Sequenced by immunoSEQ multiplex PCR; TCRdb stores in-frame clones only, minus some. The repertoire has 65,000 to 100,000 clones, 93% of them found once; the top ten carry less than 4%. The material sequenced was PBMCs. These receptor sequences come from a woman aged 25 to 45 in good health and CMV-seronegative.

The CDR3 sequence: CASRDDRGSNNEQFF. The CDR3 region has the DNA TGTGCCAGCAGGGACGACAGGGGATCCAACAATGAGCAGTTCTTC. V gene TRBV27 combines with J gene TRBJ2-1; 8 bases line up with TRBD1. V shed 6 bases, J shed 5 bases, and the junction held 9 bases outside the gene matches. The CDR3 loop spans 15 amino acids. The V gene's germline CDR1 is MNHEY and CDR2 SMNVEV (reference sequence).

The chain joins TRBV6-5 to TRBJ2-1; tentative D call: TRBD2 (5 bases). V lost 6 bases, J lost 2 bases, and 14 bases lay in between. Germline CDR1 MNHEY, CDR2 SVGAGI. The CDR3 covers 15 residues. In DNA form, the CDR3 reads TGTGCCAGCAGACGGAGCGGAGCCCCCTACAATGAGCAGTTCTTC. It codes for CASRRSGAPYNEQFF.

This chain uses TRBV5-1 with TRBJ2-3; D is possibly TRBD2 (6 bases). Per germline, CDR1 SGHRS and CDR2 YFSETQ. The CDR3 is made up of 16 amino acids. Trimming pared 3 bases from V and 3 bases from J, leaving 17 bases between. The CDR3: CASSSGGLHRTDTQYF. The CDR3 DNA reads TGCGCCAGCAGCTCCGGGGGACTCCACAGGACAGATACGCAGTATTTT.

The CDR3: CASSALGQGSHEQYF. CDR3 sequence (DNA): TGTGCCAGTAGTGCCCTGGGACAGGGTAGCCACGAGCAGTACTTC. The chain couples TRBV19 to TRBJ2-7; 9 bases align to TRBD1. Germline V lookup: CDR1 LNHDA, CDR2 SQIVND (reference sequence). The CDR3 totals 15 residues. The trim removed 5 bases at V and 5 bases at J, leaving 10 bases unmatched.

The chain is built from TRBV30 and TRBJ1-2; tentatively, D is TRBD1 (5 bases). The CDR3 spans 13 residues. V was cut by 4 bases and J by 3 bases, with 12 bases left in between. From germline, CDR1 is GTSNPN and CDR2 SVGIG (reference sequence). DNA of the CDR3: TGTGCCTGGAACGGCGGGGGGTACTATGGCTACACCTTC. Its protein is CAWNGGGYYGYTF.

On this clone: Its ends do not fully match the called genes, so a read error is possible. This chain links TRBV6-1 with TRBJ2-5; 13 bases are shared with TRBD2. The CDR3 sequence is 16 residues long. CDR1 and CDR2 (germline): MNHNS, SASEGT. The CDR3, as DNA: TGTGCCAGCAGAGAAGGGACTAGCGGGATCCGGGAGACCCAGTACTTC. Its translation: CASREGTSGIRETQYF.

The gene calls are TRBV7-3 and TRBJ2-1; TRBD1 is a possible D gene (6 bases). Germline CDR1 and CDR2: SGHTA and FQGTGA. The CDR3 has 18 amino acids. The V end lost 1 base, the J end lost 7 bases, and 23 bases lay between the germline ends. CDR3 sequence: CASSLKPQVGGLGNEQFF. CDR3 coding DNA: TGTGCCAGCAGCTTAAAGCCCCAGGTAGGGGGTCTGGGGAATGAGCAGTTCTTC. The variable domain in full, with the rest retrieved from reference TRBV7-3 and TRBJ2-1, is GAGVSQTPSNKVTEKGKYVELRCDPISGHTALYWYRQSLGQGPEFLIYFQGTGAADDSGLPNDRFFAVRPEGSVSTLKIQRTERGDSAVYLCASSLKPQVGGLGNEQFFGPGTRLTVL.

The gene calls are TRBV4-1 and TRBJ2-2; TRBD2 matches 14 bases. CDR1 and CDR2 from the germline V gene are MGHRA and YSYEKL. The CDR3 spans 15 residues. J lost 7 bases, V lost 4 bases, and 2 bases had no gene match. CDR3 protein: CASSPTSGGVGELFF. The CDR3 nucleotides are TGCGCCAGCAGCCCGACTAGCGGGGGGGTCGGGGAGCTGTTTTTT.

This chain links TRBV6-5 with TRBJ1-1; tentative D call: TRBD1 (5 bases). The length of the CDR3 is 13 residues. V was trimmed by 6 bases and J by 1 base, leaving 9 bases between them. CDR1 is MNHEY and CDR2 is SVGAGI in the germline V gene. DNA for the CDR3: TGTGCCAGCAGAACAGGACAGAACACTGAAGCTTTCTTT. It encodes CASRTGQNTEAFF.

The chain uses TRBV6-6 and TRBJ1-1; D is unclear. The CDR3 runs 14 residues. Germline-derived CDR1 and CDR2 are MNHNY and SVGAGI (reference sequence). Trimming removed 2 bases from V and 4 bases from J, with 11 bases in between. The CDR3 spells CASSYREYGTEAFF. CDR3 nucleotides: TGTGCCAGCAGTTACAGAGAATACGGCACTGAAGCTTTCTTT.

The V and J genes are TRBV9 and TRBJ1-2; 9 nucleotides align to TRBD1. CDR3 size: 17 residues. The germline CDR1 and CDR2 sequences are SGDLS and YYNGEE. J lost 8 bases, V lost 3 bases, and 17 bases had no gene match. The CDR3 region has the DNA TGTGCCAGCAGCGCGCCCGGGGGGGACAGGGCAAATAGGGGCTACACCTTC. Encoded protein: CASSAPGGDRANRGYTF.

The chain employs TRBV28 and TRBJ2-3, with TRBD2 as a possible D gene (5 bases). In germline, CDR1 is MDHEN, CDR2 SYDVKM. This CDR3 is built from 12 residues. Trimming shortened V by 4 bases and J by 6 bases, and 8 bases separated the two germline ends. The CDR3, as DNA: TGTGCCAGCAGTTACGGCGGGGATACGCAGTATTTT. This translates into CASSYGGDTQYF.